This T cell receptor (beta chain) was recorded in a study of blood T cells in healthy people across ages. A sample-barcoded 5' primer and a J-beta primer mix were used in a second PCR of about 7 to 11 cycles. TCRdb reprocessed the 5' RACE reads via MiXCR and lists one record per CDR3 protein. The profile shows about 940,000 distinct CDR3 sequences, under 50% of them singletons. This CDR3 has 12 residues. Trimming removed 6 bases at V and 2 bases at J, with 11 bases between. The germline gives CDR1 SQVTM, CDR2 ANQGSEA. Every donor provided around 9.3 milliliters of peripheral blood. Per-sample PBMC isolation yielded at least 6 million cells.

This receptor was taken from a man aged 30 to 39 in good health. Sequenced material: blood. V and J are TRBV29-1 and TRBJ2-7; no reliable D call. Here the CDR3 DNA reads TGCAGCGTCTGGACGGAGACCTACGAGCAGTACTTC. This codes for CSVWTETYEQYF.